Shown below are 26 T cell receptor beta chains from a single sample sequenced in a study of blood T cells in healthy people across ages. Next came a second PCR, run for about 7 to 12 cycles, which used a sample-barcoded 5' primer along with a J-beta primer mix. MiXCR was run by TCRdb on the 5' RACE reads, yielding one entry per CDR3 protein. The data show under 2,000,000 distinct CDR3 sequences, 40% to 55% seen once. Sequenced material: blood. These receptors originate from a woman aged 35 to 49 in good health.

The gene calls are TRBV27 and TRBJ2-5, with 13 bases matching TRBD2. From germline, CDR1 is MNHEY and CDR2 SMNVEV (reference sequence). V dropped 5 bases and J dropped 5; count of bases not matched to a gene: 8. The CDR3 is 16 residues long. As DNA, the CDR3 is TGTGCCAGCAGTCCAACTAGCGGGGGGGCTGTGGAGACCCAGTACTTC. This codes for CASSPTSGGAVETQYF.

Comment on this clonotype: Given a much more abundant clone one base away, this may be a read error. The chain combines TRBV7-2 with TRBJ2-7; 11 bases align to TRBD1. Germline V gene data show CDR1 as SGHTA and CDR2 as FQGNSA. The CDR3 length is 15 residues. V shed 5 bases, J shed 2 bases, and the junction held 5 bases outside the gene matches. For the CDR3, the DNA is TGTGCCAGCAGCCACGGGACAGGGGGGCCCTACGAGCAGTACTTC. It codes for CASSHGTGGPYEQYF.

The CDR3 protein is CASSAWDRYEQYF. CDR3 sequence (DNA): TGTGCCAGCAGCGCATGGGACCGCTACGAGCAGTACTTC. The rearrangement uses TRBV7-2 and TRBJ2-7; D might be TRBD1 or TRBD2, each matching 5 bases. Germline-derived CDR1 and CDR2 are SGHTA and FQGNSA. Between the trimmed V and J ends, which lost 5 bases and 3 bases, there was a span of 11 bases. This CDR3 spans 13 amino acids.

The chain carries TRBV29-1 and TRBJ1-2; 8 bases align to TRBD1. The CDR3 runs to 15 residues. With 7 bases clipped from V and 5 bases from J, the junction kept 15 bases outside the gene matches. Germline CDR1 is SQVTM and CDR2 is ANQGSEA. The chain's CDR3 is CSARDDRGRIYGYTF. The CDR3 DNA reads as TGCAGCGCCAGGGACGACAGGGGAAGAATATATGGCTACACCTTC.

V gene TRBV20-1 combines with J gene TRBJ2-3, with no clear D. Germline V gene sequence: CDR1 DFQATT, CDR2 SNEGSKA (reference sequence). Trimming left V 2 bases short and J 2 bases short, with 20 bases between. There are 17 residues in the CDR3. The CDR3 region has the DNA TGCAGTGCTAGATCCATTCCAAATTTATTTTCCACAGATACGCAGTATTTT. Translation: CSARSIPNLFSTDTQYF.

This clonotype was counted once. The chain is built from TRBV15 and TRBJ2-3, with D perhaps TRBD2 (6 bases). Germline loops: CDR1 LNHNV, CDR2 YYDKDF (reference sequence). Trimming took 1 base from V and 1 from J, leaving 21 bases between them. The CDR3 loop spans 19 amino acids. The CDR3 loop reads CATSRVGGVTGGGTDTQYF. CDR3 DNA sequence: TGTGCCACCAGCAGAGTGGGGGGTGTCACTGGCGGGGGCACAGATACGCAGTATTTT.

This clonotype was found a few times. The V call is TRBV25-1, the J call TRBJ1-6; 12 bases match TRBD1. Germline V gives CDR1 MGHDK, CDR2 SYGVNS. V lost 4 bases and J lost 0; bases outside the gene matches: 7. The CDR3 spans 19 residues. The CDR3, as DNA: TGTGCCAGCAGTGCCACCGGGACAGGGGGCTCCTCCTATAATTCACCCCTCCACTTT. Translated, it gives CASSATGTGGSSYNSPLHF.

This clonotype came up a few times. The V gene is TRBV5-5, the J gene TRBJ2-5; D not certain. This CDR3 has 14 residues. CDR1 and CDR2 from the germline V gene are SGHKS and YYEKEE (reference sequence). The V and J ends lost 6 bases and 3 bases respectively, with 15 bases between them. The CDR3 reads CASITWTQKETQYF. In DNA, the CDR3 is TGTGCCAGCATCACCTGGACCCAAAAAGAGACCCAGTACTTC. Full variable domain (remainder filled in from reference TRBV5-5 and TRBJ2-5): DAGVTQSPTHLIKTRGQQVTLRCSPISGHKSVSWYQQVLGQGPQFIFQYYEKEERGRGNFPDRFSARQFPNYSSELNVNALLLGDSALYLCASITWTQKETQYFGPGTRLLVL.

This chain joins TRBV10-3 and TRBJ1-4; D is unclear. V lost 2 bases and J 0 bases, leaving 7 bases between the germline ends. The CDR3 is 15 residues long. In germline, CDR1 is ENHRY, CDR2 SYGVKD. The CDR3: CAISEGSSTNEKLFF. CDR3 sequence (DNA): TGTGCCATCAGTGAGGGCAGTTCAACTAATGAAAAACTGTTTTTT.

The chain employs TRBV20-1 and TRBJ1-2; TRBD1 agrees at 8 bases. The junction had 9 bases not matched to a gene; V was cut back by 6 bases and J by 3 bases. The CDR3 has 14 amino acids. CDR1 and CDR2 (germline): DFQATT, SNEGSKA (reference sequence). CDR3 DNA sequence: TGCAGTGCGCCTGACAGGGGAACAGACTATGGCTACACCTTC. This codes for CSAPDRGTDYGYTF.

In its sample, this clonotype was seen a few times. The J gene is TRBJ2-7, the V gene TRBV12-3 or TRBV12-4; TRBD1 matches 7 bases. CDR3 size: 17 residues. V shed 6 bases and J 2 bases; nucleotides not matched to a gene: 16. CDR3 sequence: CASRVQATGDPAYEQYF. CDR3 bases: TGTGCCAGCAGGGTACAAGCCACAGGGGATCCGGCCTACGAGCAGTACTTC.

This clonotype was detected only a few times. The genes are TRBV7-6 and TRBJ2-7; weak D call: TRBD2 (5 bases). Germline lookup yields CDR1 SGHVS and CDR2 FNYEAQ. The V end lost 1 base, the J end lost 6 bases, and 10 bases lay between the germline ends. The CDR3 spans 13 residues. The CDR3 DNA sequence: TGTGCCAGCAGCTTAGGGCCGGGGTCCGAGCAGTACTTC. Protein: CASSLGPGSEQYF.

This chain uses TRBV20-1 with TRBJ2-3; 7 positions agree with TRBD2. The CDR3 is 15 residues long. Unmatched junction bases numbered 11, after V lost 6 bases and J lost 2 bases. The germline V gene has CDR1 DFQATT and CDR2 SNEGSKA (reference sequence). CDR3 coding DNA: TGCAGTGCAAAACCCGGGACTACCAACACAGATACGCAGTATTTT. Translating it yields CSAKPGTTNTDTQYF.

The chain links TRBV6-5 to TRBJ2-5; 15 nucleotides agree with TRBD2. The CDR3 has 19 residues. Germline V gene data show CDR1 as MNHEY and CDR2 as SVGAGI. The V segment lost 2 bases and the J segment 2 bases; nucleotides outside the gene matches: 9. CDR3 DNA sequence: TGTGCCAGCAGTTACCGCCGGACGGGACTAGCGGGGGGACAAGAGACCCAGTACTTC. Protein product: CASSYRRTGLAGGQETQYF.

V is TRBV2 and J is TRBJ2-3; no definite D call. Trimming removed 7 bases from V and 0 bases from J, with 14 bases in between. The germline gives CDR1 SNHLY, CDR2 FYNNEI. The CDR3 length is 15 residues. This chain's CDR3 is CASTPDHISTDTQYF. DNA of the CDR3: TGTGCCAGCACGCCGGACCATATTAGCACAGATACGCAGTATTTT.

The V gene is TRBV12-3 or TRBV12-4, the J gene TRBJ2-1, with 8 bases fitting TRBD1. The CDR3 runs 12 residues. V was pared by 7 bases and J by 10 bases, with 6 bases of the junction left unmatched. In DNA form, the CDR3 reads TGTGCCAGCATCCAGGGGGCGCGGGAGCAGTTCTTC. It encodes CASIQGAREQFF.

The chain employs TRBV5-5 and TRBJ2-1; D is uncertain. Germline values: CDR1 SGHKS, CDR2 YYEKEE (reference sequence). Trimming left V 7 bases short and J 9 bases short, with 17 bases between. The CDR3 extends over 13 amino acids. CDR3 bases: TGTGCCAGCTCGCTGGATTCGGGTGGTGAGCAGTTCTTC. As protein: CASSLDSGGEQFF.

In its sample, this clonotype was seen a few times. The rearrangement joins TRBV28 to TRBJ2-6; a possible D gene is TRBD2 (6 bases). V lost 4 bases, J lost 0 bases, and 10 bases lay in between. Germline V gene data show CDR1 as MDHEN and CDR2 as SYDVKM. The CDR3 loop spans 16 amino acids. DNA of the CDR3: TGTGCCAGCAGTTCGGGACTGATCTCTGGGGCCAACGTCCTGACTTTC. The encoded protein is CASSSGLISGANVLTF.

The sample holds a few counts of this clonotype. This chain joins TRBV7-3 and TRBJ2-5, with D possibly being TRBD2 (6 bases). Per germline, CDR1 SGHTA and CDR2 FQGTGA. Trimming cost V 0 bases and J 4 bases, with 12 bases left between them. The CDR3 runs to 15 residues. The CDR3 reads CASSLTPGVIETQYF. The CDR3, as DNA: TGTGCCAGCAGCTTAACACCGGGGGTCATAGAGACCCAGTACTTC.

This clonotype was observed a few times. The J gene is TRBJ1-2, the V gene TRBV15, with TRBD1 matching over 10 bases. CDR3 size: 15 residues. CDR1 LNHNV and CDR2 YYDKDF come from the germline V gene (reference sequence). The trim removed 0 bases at V and 4 bases at J, leaving 2 bases unmatched. CDR3 in amino acids: CATSRDRDRGYGYTF. The CDR3 bases are TGTGCCACCAGCAGAGACCGGGACAGGGGCTATGGCTACACCTTC.

The chain recombines TRBV4-2 with TRBJ1-1; tentatively, D is TRBD1 (5 bases). The ends were cut back, 4 bases at V and 0 bases at J, with 15 bases in the middle. CDR1 and CDR2 from the germline V gene are LGHNA and YNFKEQ. The CDR3 is made up of 16 amino acids. The CDR3 protein is CASSLDTRMMNTEAFF. Here the CDR3 DNA reads TGTGCCAGCAGCCTGGACACGCGTATGATGAACACTGAAGCTTTCTTT.

This sequence joins TRBV20-1 and TRBJ2-5; TRBD2 agrees at 8 bases. The CDR3 spans 15 residues. The V gene's germline CDR1 is DFQATT and CDR2 SNEGSKA (reference sequence). J lost 4 bases, V lost 0 bases, and 7 bases had no gene match. The CDR3 is CSARDRSGVRETQYF. DNA of the CDR3: TGCAGTGCTAGAGATCGTAGCGGGGTAAGAGAGACCCAGTACTTC.

The chain is built from TRBV20-1 and TRBJ2-1; TRBD1 is a possible D gene (5 bases). V lost 0 bases to trimming and J lost 4 bases, with 10 bases between them. This CDR3 has 14 amino acids. Per germline, CDR1 DFQATT and CDR2 SNEGSKA (reference sequence). Here the CDR3 DNA reads TGCAGTGCTAGAGAGGCCACAGGATACAATGAGCAGTTCTTC. It codes for CSAREATGYNEQFF.

This clonotype occurred a few times. The J gene is TRBJ2-5, the V gene TRBV28, with D possibly being TRBD1 or TRBD2 (7 bases each). From germline, CDR1 is MDHEN and CDR2 SYDVKM. V was shortened by 5 bases and J by 5 bases, with 21 bases between the two germline ends. The length of the CDR3 is 16 residues. The CDR3 sequence is CASSPLLQGGQETQYF. CDR3 nucleotide sequence: TGTGCCAGCAGTCCTCTACTCCAGGGGGGGCAGGAGACCCAGTACTTC.

This clonotype has a handful of counts. As DNA, the CDR3 is TGTGCCACCAGTGAGGCAACAGGGAACTACAATGAGCAGTTCTTC. It codes for CATSEATGNYNEQFF. The chain links TRBV24-1 to TRBJ2-1, with D perhaps TRBD1 (6 bases). Trimming removed 4 bases from V and 3 bases from J, with 12 bases in between. The CDR3 spans 15 residues. CDR1 KGHDR and CDR2 SFDVKD come from the germline V gene.

This chain connects TRBV4-3 to TRBJ2-1; 9 positions agree with TRBD1. The DNA end favors TRBJ2-7, so the J call may be wrong. The germline CDR1 and CDR2 sequences are LGHNA and YSLEER. This CDR3 has 18 residues. The CDR3 DNA sequence: TGCGCCAGCAGCCAAGAGGGGGGACAGGGAAGCTCCTACAATGAGCAGTACTTC. Translated, it gives CASSQEGGQGSSYNEQYF.